The T cell receptor (beta chain) described here comes from a study of cytomegalovirus exposure and HLA in healthy donors. The wider study: Early release data held roughly 90 million unique TCRs from HLA-typed donors.

PCR primers comprised 60 Vbeta and 13 Jbeta primers. TCRdb's table, derived via immunoSEQ multiplex PCR, lists solely in-frame clones and lacks some. The data contain more than 150,000 clones, about 79% of them seen just once; the ten biggest clones take up about 1.6%. The CDR3 loop spans 16 amino acids. Trimming stripped 0 bases from V and 5 bases from J, with 17 bases between. Per the germline V gene, CDR1 is SGDLS and CDR2 is YYNGEE. J is TRBJ1-1 and V is TRBV9; D perhaps matches TRBD1 (5 bases). Sequencing was performed on PBMCs. This clonotype was obtained from a man aged 18 to 35 in good health and CMV-seronegative. The CDR3 coding sequence is TGTGCCAGCAGCGTAGGTCCCCATGGGGCCGAAACTGAAGCTTTCTTT. Amino acid sequence: CASSVGPHGAETEAFF.